The entry that follows covers one T cell receptor (delta chain) sequence. This sample was taken from a study of gamma-delta T cells after stem cell transplantation. This CDR3 spans 19 amino acids. Germline CDR1 reads GEAIGNYY; CDR2 reads EKD. Unmatched junction bases numbered 10, after V lost 1 base and J lost 0 bases. TCRdb repeated clone calling on the RT-PCR reads with CATT. Of approximately 1,500 delta-chain clones in the sample, approximately 50% are singletons; the top ten hold roughly 52%. Sequenced: gamma-delta T cells. The sequence was collected from a human donor. It is not recorded whose cells these are; they may come from a transplant donor. This sequence joins TRDV2 and TRDJ1; 13 bases line up with TRDD3. CDR3 region: CACDTLLGDTHGDTDKLIF. CDR3 nucleotides: TGTGCCTGTGACACACTACTGGGGGATACGCACGGGGACACCGATAAACTCATCTTT.